A single T cell receptor (beta chain) is shown here with its context. Its antigen is undetermined. The assay was immunoSEQ multiplex PCR, and TCRdb's table has in-frame clones only and misses some. Counted here are about 110,000 clones, around 91% occurring once; the ten biggest clones make up 0.34%. These data originate in a study of Tregs in tolerant kidney transplant recipients. The V end lost 5 bases, the J end lost 4 bases, and 14 bases lay between the germline ends. The length of the CDR3 is 15 residues. Germline V gives CDR1 MDHEN, CDR2 SYDVKM. Overall study results and limits: This study did not directly address biological reproducibility. The small number of patients limits these findings pending further validation.

This sequence was found in a human donor who received a combined kidney and bone marrow transplant. The genes are TRBV28 and TRBJ2-2; a possible D gene is TRBD1 (6 bases). The source material was CD4+ T cells from blood, sampled before the transplant. DNA of the CDR3: TGTGCCAGCAGTCTCCCGCTCAGGGGCACCGGGGAGCTGTTTTTT. Protein product: CASSLPLRGTGELFF. The whole variable domain, filled in from reference TRBV28 and TRBJ2-2, reads DVKVTQSSRYLVKRTGEKVFLECVQDMDHENMFWYRQDPGLGLRLIYFSYDVKMKEKGDIPEGYSVSREKKERFSLILESASTNQTSMYLCASSLPLRGTGELFFGEGSRLTVL.